What follows describes a single T cell receptor (beta chain). This clonotype was recorded many times. No cognate antigen has been identified for it. No much larger clone exists at a distance of one base, and base qualities are not known. TCRdb shows the sequencer as Illumina HiSeq 1500. TCRdb handled the public reads itself, with Q25 trimming in fastp and clone calling in MiXCR, and kept productive beta chains. Identical CDR3 protein sequences are pooled into one entry, listed with their most common genes and DNA. The sample includes almost 550,000 distinct CDR3 sequences, with 16% observed a single time. The top ten clones comprise more than 20% of the sample. The CDR3 covers 15 residues, taking in both the cysteine and the phenylalanine. CDR3 DNA only is kept here, 45 bases in frame from base 1. V is cut back by 0 bases and J by 6 bases, with 3 bases in the junction unmatched. Based on the germline V gene (reference sequence), the CDR1 and CDR2 sequences are DFQATT and SNEGSKA.

The data derive from a study of T cell repertoires in cytomegalovirus infection (dated by TCRdb to between 2018 and 2021). With regard to the full study: Because public TCR beta signatures pointed to carriage of CMV infection together with the matching HLA type, the HLA type of each donor mattered for the analysis. Summary of the overall study and its limitations: In the ex vivo response, HLA-C-restricted CMV-specific TCR beta clonotypes were dominant, and in two of eight donors the single most frequent clonotype came from this HLA-C-restricted group. Carriers of CMV infection plus the relevant HLA type were discriminated by the cumulative frequency of public TCR beta family members in the study cohort and in an independent 352-donor cohort.

Material for sequencing was CD8+ T cells from PBMCs. The receptor chain draws on TRBV20-1 and TRBJ2-1; 12 junctional bases match TRBD2. This TCR came from a human donor in good health (CMV status not recorded). Some clones in this sample may be carry-over from other donors' samples. The bases are TGCAGTGCTAGAGATGTGGGACTAGCGGGCAATGAGCAGTTCTTC. It translates as CSARDVGLAGNEQFF.